The 25 T cell receptor beta chains presented below share a single source sample, sequenced in a study of blood T cell repertoires in COVID-19. Assay: immunoSEQ multiplex PCR; the TCRdb copy retains only in-frame clones and omits some. The sample yields hundreds of thousands of clones, 88% seen once. Sample: PBMCs or T cells enriched from blood (not recorded which). The receptors stem from a woman in her thirties or forties with acute COVID-19.

The CDR3 sequence is CASSLWSGANYGYTF. DNA for the CDR3: TGTGCCAGCAGTTTATGGTCGGGGGCTAACTATGGCTACACCTTC. The chain joins TRBV27 to TRBJ1-2; maybe TRBD1 (5 bases). V was trimmed by 1 base and J by 0 bases, leaving 9 bases between them. Germline V gene lookup returns CDR1 MNHEY and CDR2 SMNVEV (reference sequence). This CDR3 is built from 15 residues.

V usage is TRBV5-1 and J usage is TRBJ1-2; 7 positions agree with TRBD1. CDR1 SGHRS and CDR2 YFSETQ come from the germline V gene. The CDR3 has 12 amino acids. The V gene end was trimmed by 8 bases and the J gene end by 7 bases; junction bases not matched to a gene: 8. CDR3 DNA: TGCGCCAGTCGACAGGGATCGGGTGGCTACACCTTC. It translates to CASRQGSGGYTF.

The chain carries TRBV20-1 and TRBJ1-6; maybe TRBD1 (5 bases). Deletions cut 5 bases from V and 3 bases from J, with 17 bases between. Germline V CDR1 and CDR2: DFQATT, SNEGSKA (reference sequence). This CDR3 region has 16 residues. The CDR3 loop is CSAGAGGGFYNSPLHF. The CDR3 DNA sequence: TGCAGTGCTGGTGCGGGGGGAGGTTTCTATAATTCACCCCTCCACTTT.

The chain joins TRBV2 to TRBJ2-4; a weak D match, TRBD2 (6 bases). The CDR3 spans 13 residues. Germline V lookup: CDR1 SNHLY, CDR2 FYNNEI. V was clipped by 4 bases and J by 8 bases, with 12 bases between them. CDR3 loop: CASSVGGADIQYF. The CDR3, as DNA: TGTGCCAGCAGTGTTGGAGGGGCTGACATTCAGTACTTC.

This chain's CDR3 is CASSSDSSYGYTF. The CDR3 bases are TGCGCCAGCAGCTCGGACAGCTCCTATGGCTACACCTTC. The chain joins TRBV5-1 to TRBJ1-2; a possible D gene is TRBD1 (6 bases). Per the germline V gene, CDR1 is SGHRS and CDR2 is YFSETQ. The CDR3 contains 13 residues. V lost 3 bases to trimming and J lost 4 bases, with 10 bases between them.

The rearrangement joins TRBV29-1 to TRBJ1-1; D is uncertain. CDR1 is SQVTM, CDR2 ANQGSEA, per germline. V lost 6 bases to trimming and J lost 2 bases, with 13 bases between them. There are 13 residues in the CDR3. CDR3: CSVKTGGNTEAFF. CDR3 in DNA: TGCAGCGTGAAAACCGGAGGAAACACTGAAGCTTTCTTT.

The chain recombines TRBV10-3 with TRBJ1-1; 10 bases map to TRBD1. The CDR3 covers 15 residues. CDR1 and CDR2 (germline): ENHRY, SYGVKD. J lost 5 bases, V lost 6 bases, and 9 bases had no gene match. CDR3 sequence reads: CAISRQGALVTEAFF. CDR3 nucleotides: TGTGCCATCAGCCGACAGGGGGCGCTGGTGACTGAAGCTTTCTTT.

The chain joins TRBV5-1 to TRBJ2-2; 9 bases fit TRBD1. V shed 5 bases, J shed 4 bases, and the junction held 6 bases outside the gene matches. Germline V gene data show CDR1 as SGHRS and CDR2 as YFSETQ. This CDR3 comprises 15 residues. CDR3 residues: CASRTGTGTTGELFF. The CDR3 bases are TGCGCCAGCAGAACCGGGACAGGGACCACCGGGGAGCTGTTTTTT. The entire variable domain, with the rest obtained from reference TRBV5-1 and TRBJ2-2, is as follows: KAGVTQTPRYLIKTRGQQVTLSCSPISGHRSVSWYQQTPGQGLQFLFEYFSETQRNKGNFPGRFSGRQFSNSRSEMNVSTLELGDSALYLCASRTGTGTTGELFFGEGSRLTVL.

This clone was observed a few times. The chain carries TRBV11-2 and TRBJ1-5; D is ambiguous. The germline CDR1 and CDR2 sequences are SGHAT and FQNNGV. The CDR3 spans 14 residues. V shed 1 base and J shed 1 base, with 5 bases lying between them. CDR3 in amino acids: CASSLGQSNQPQHF. Written as DNA, the CDR3 is TGTGCCAGCAGCTTAGGTCAGAGCAATCAGCCCCAGCATTTT.

The V and J genes are TRBV7-9 and TRBJ2-3; D is unresolved. The CDR3 loop spans 14 amino acids. The V end was cut by 5 bases, the J end by 4 bases, with 13 bases between. Germline V gene sequence: CDR1 SEHNR, CDR2 FQNEAQ (reference sequence). The CDR3 sequence: CASSPQTLADTQYF. The CDR3 nucleotides read TGTGCCAGCAGCCCCCAGACACTCGCAGATACGCAGTATTTT.

The chain uses TRBV18 and TRBJ1-1; D gene ambiguous. The CDR3 extends over 14 amino acids. V lost 6 bases and J lost 4, with 15 bases in between. Germline V lookup: CDR1 KGHSH, CDR2 LQKENI. The DNA for the CDR3 is TGTGCCAGCTCTCCCCGAGAGGGCAGCACTGAAGCTTTCTTT. It is translated as CASSPREGSTEAFF.

V is TRBV7-9 and J is TRBJ1-1; 7 bases line up with TRBD1. Germline CDR1 and CDR2: SEHNR and FQNEAQ (reference sequence). This CDR3 has 12 amino acids. Trimming at V came to 11 bases and at J to 0 bases, leaving 3 bases not matched to a gene. The CDR3 reads CAGGGLNTEAFF. The DNA for the CDR3 is TGTGCCGGAGGGGGCCTGAACACTGAAGCTTTCTTT. Full variable domain (rest looked up from reference TRBV7-9 and TRBJ1-1): DTGVSQNPRHKITKRGQNVTFRCDPISEHNRLYWYRQTLGQGPEFLTYFQNEAQLEKSRLLSDRFSAERPKGSFSTLEIQRTEQGDSAMYLCAGGGLNTEAFFGQGTRLTVV.

The chain joins TRBV18 to TRBJ2-5, with TRBD1 as a possible D gene (6 bases). This CDR3 is 16 amino acids long. V dropped 3 bases and J dropped 5 bases, with 19 bases sitting between them. In germline, CDR1 is KGHSH, CDR2 LQKENI. CDR3: CASSPSAPGEGETQYF. Written as DNA, the CDR3 is TGTGCCAGCTCACCCTCCGCTCCAGGGGAAGGGGAGACCCAGTACTTC.

This sequence joins TRBV5-5 and TRBJ1-4, with 8 bases that match TRBD1. Germline trimming cut 4 bases from V and 8 bases from J; bases unmatched to any gene: 7. Germline V gene sequence: CDR1 SGHKS, CDR2 YYEKEE (reference sequence). The CDR3 contains 14 residues. The CDR3 DNA reads TGTGCCAGCAGCCTGGTGCAGGGGGCCGAAAAACTGTTTTTT. Protein: CASSLVQGAEKLFF.

V is TRBV7-7 and J is TRBJ2-2; weak D call: TRBD1 (6 bases). The length of the CDR3 is 16 residues. Germline-derived CDR1 and CDR2 are SSHAT and FNYEAQ (reference sequence). Trimming left V 1 base short and J 5 bases short, with 14 bases between. The CDR3 loop is CASSLGQGPGTGELFF. The CDR3 DNA reads as TGTGCCAGCAGCTTAGGGCAGGGGCCGGGAACCGGGGAGCTGTTTTTT.

The genes are TRBV5-1 and TRBJ1-2; the D is unclear. Germline CDR1 SGHRS, CDR2 YFSETQ. This CDR3 has 13 residues. V was shortened by 0 bases and J by 7 bases, with 10 bases between the two germline ends. CDR3 loop: CASSLVEGSGYTF. The CDR3 DNA is TGCGCCAGCAGCTTGGTGGAGGGCAGTGGCTACACCTTC.

This clone was observed a handful of times. The chain joins TRBV7-9 to TRBJ1-2, with TRBD1 matching 10 bases. The V gene end was trimmed by 2 bases and the J gene end by 7 bases; junction bases not matched to a gene: 7. The V gene's germline CDR1 is SEHNR and CDR2 FQNEAQ (reference sequence). The CDR3 is 15 amino acids. The CDR3 sequence is CASSLQTGGAGGYTF. Written as DNA, the CDR3 is TGTGCCAGCAGCTTACAGACAGGGGGCGCGGGTGGCTACACCTTC. Combining the CDR3 with reference TRBV7-9 and TRBJ1-2 gives the whole variable domain DTGVSQNPRHKITKRGQNVTFRCDPISEHNRLYWYRQTLGQGPEFLTYFQNEAQLEKSRLLSDRFSAERPKGSFSTLEIQRTEQGDSAMYLCASSLQTGGAGGYTFGSGTRLTVV.

CDR3 loop: CASSASRQGTYEQYF. CDR3 DNA: TGTGCCAGCAGCGCCTCCCGACAGGGGACTTACGAGCAGTACTTC. The chain joins TRBV7-9 to TRBJ2-7, with TRBD1 identical over 8 bases. The CDR3 runs to 15 residues. Trimming at V came to 5 bases and at J to 4 bases, leaving 10 bases not matched to a gene. Germline CDR1 is SEHNR and CDR2 is FQNEAQ (reference sequence).

The chain carries TRBV20-1 and TRBJ2-2, with TRBD2 as a possible D gene (5 bases). The CDR3 contains 11 residues. Trimming left V 6 bases short and J 7 bases short, with 9 bases between. Germline assignment: CDR1 DFQATT and CDR2 SNEGSKA (reference sequence). The CDR3 spells CSAYTSGELFF. DNA for the CDR3: TGCAGTGCCTATACTAGCGGGGAGCTGTTTTTT.

The chain employs TRBV5-6 and TRBJ2-2; TRBD1 agrees at 7 bases. Germline V gives CDR1 SGHDT, CDR2 YYEEEE. The trim removed 4 bases at V and 2 bases at J, leaving 5 bases unmatched. The CDR3 has 15 amino acids. CDR3 DNA sequence: TGTGCCAGCAGCATCGGGACAGTTAACACCGGGGAGCTGTTTTTT. As protein: CASSIGTVNTGELFF. The entire variable domain, with the rest obtained from reference TRBV5-6 and TRBJ2-2, is as follows: DAGVTQSPTHLIKTRGQQVTLRCSPKSGHDTVSWYQQALGQGPQFIFQYYEEEERQRGNFPDRFSGHQFPNYSSELNVNALLLGDSALYLCASSIGTVNTGELFFGEGSRLTVL.

The chain links TRBV18 to TRBJ1-2; 7 nucleotides align to TRBD1. Per the germline V gene, CDR1 is KGHSH and CDR2 is LQKENI. This CDR3 is 15 amino acids long. The J segment lost 8 bases and the V segment lost 2 bases, leaving 11 bases of the junction unmatched. CDR3 coding DNA: TGTGCCAGCTCACCATTCCAGCAGGGGGAGGAAGGCTACACCTTC. Translation gives CASSPFQQGEEGYTF.

As concerns this clone: The sample has other DNA sequences that encode this CDR3 too. J is TRBJ1-2 and V is TRBV6-5, with a tentative D call TRBD1 (6 bases). Trimming left V 2 bases short and J 5 bases short, with 9 bases between. The germline gives CDR1 MNHEY, CDR2 SVGAGI. CDR3 size: 13 residues. In DNA, the CDR3 is TGTGCCAGCAGTTACGGGGGCACTTATGGCTACACCTTC. Protein: CASSYGGTYGYTF.

The chain employs TRBV3-1 (or the pseudogene TRBV3-2) and TRBJ2-3; 11 positions agree with TRBD2. Germline V gives CDR1 LGHDT, CDR2 YNNKEL (reference sequence). V dropped 1 base and J dropped 5; count of bases not matched to a gene: 5. This CDR3 comprises 16 residues. This CDR3 reads CASSQVAGGLQDTQYF. The CDR3 nucleotides read TGTGCCAGCAGCCAAGTAGCGGGGGGGCTCCAAGATACGCAGTATTTT.

This clone came up once. The CDR3, as DNA: TGTGCCAGCAGTTACAGGGGGGGATCCTACGAGCAGTACTTC. This sequence encodes CASSYRGGSYEQYF. This chain joins TRBV27 and TRBJ2-7; D might be TRBD1 (8 bases). V was cut by 4 bases and J by 1 base, with 11 bases left in between. This CDR3 comprises 14 residues. The germline CDR1 and CDR2 sequences are MNHEY and SMNVEV (reference sequence).

This chain joins TRBV10-3 and TRBJ1-5, with D possibly TRBD1 on 5 matching bases. Germline V gives CDR1 ENHRY, CDR2 SYGVKD. The CDR3 covers 14 residues. The V and J ends lost 4 bases and 0 bases respectively, with 7 bases between them. The CDR3 protein is CAISVTGSNQPQHF. In DNA, the CDR3 is TGTGCCATCAGTGTCACAGGTAGCAATCAGCCCCAGCATTTT.